These 27 T cell receptor beta chains originate from one sample sequenced in a study of cytomegalovirus exposure and HLA in healthy donors. Vbeta (60) and Jbeta (13) primers were used in the PCR. Clones were sequenced by immunoSEQ multiplex PCR, and TCRdb holds only the in-frame ones, with some missing. This sample has roughly 120,000 clones, with about 80% found just once. The sample was PBMCs. The receptor set was obtained from a woman in her sixties or seventies in good health and CMV-seropositive.

The chain joins TRBV11-2 to TRBJ1-2, with 7 bases fitting TRBD1. J was trimmed by 3 bases and V by 6 bases; bases with no gene match: 7. The CDR3 covers 14 residues. The germline V gene encodes CDR1 SGHAT and CDR2 FQNNGV. CDR3: CASSNPGGDYGYTF. The DNA for the CDR3 is TGTGCCAGCAGTAACCCAGGGGGTGACTATGGCTACACCTTC.

The rearrangement joins TRBV5-1 to TRBJ1-6; D perhaps matches TRBD1 (5 bases). This CDR3 comprises 15 residues. V was shortened by 3 bases and J by 6 bases, with 13 bases between the two germline ends. Germline V gene lookup returns CDR1 SGHRS and CDR2 YFSETQ. The CDR3 loop is CASSSMGGGNSPLHF. CDR3 sequence (DNA): TGCGCCAGCAGCTCGATGGGGGGAGGTAATTCACCCCTCCACTTT.

The gene calls are TRBV7-9 and TRBJ2-7, with 10 bases identical to TRBD1. Losses at the gene ends were 4 bases for V and 6 bases for J; bases not matched to a gene: 3. The length of the CDR3 is 13 residues. Per germline, CDR1 SEHNR and CDR2 FQNEAQ (reference sequence). The DNA for the CDR3 is TGTGCCAGCAGCTCGAGACAGGGGGCCGAGCAGTACTTC. Its translation is CASSSRQGAEQYF.

This chain joins TRBV19 and TRBJ2-2; tentative D call: TRBD2 (5 bases). Trimming stripped 4 bases from V and 8 bases from J, with 17 bases between. CDR1 LNHDA and CDR2 SQIVND come from the germline V gene (reference sequence). CDR3 length: 15 amino acids. The CDR3 nucleotides are TGTGCCAGTAGTAACAATGGACTCACCCTAGGGGAGCTGTTTTTT. This translates into CASSNNGLTLGELFF.

The V gene is TRBV29-1, the J gene TRBJ1-2; D might be TRBD1 (5 bases). Trimming stripped 6 bases from V and 2 bases from J, with 13 bases between. The CDR3 contains 13 residues. CDR1 and CDR2 (germline): SQVTM, ANQGSEA. CDR3: CSVRRTSNYGYTF. The DNA for the CDR3 is TGCAGCGTGCGAAGGACATCCAACTATGGCTACACCTTC.

This clone was picked up one time. The rearrangement joins TRBV19 to TRBJ2-3; 7 nucleotides line up with TRBD2. V was clipped by 7 bases and J by 6 bases; unmatched bases: 13. CDR3 size: 15 residues. The germline CDR1 and CDR2 sequences are LNHDA and SQIVND (reference sequence). This CDR3 reads CASTNGGVRSDTQYF. The CDR3 region has the DNA TGTGCCAGTACTAATGGGGGGGTCCGAAGCGATACGCAGTATTTT.

The chain has TRBV7-9 and TRBJ2-5; 7 bases align to TRBD1. The length of the CDR3 is 15 residues. J was trimmed by 3 bases and V by 5 bases; bases with no gene match: 9. Germline values: CDR1 SEHNR, CDR2 FQNEAQ (reference sequence). This CDR3 is CASSTGQANKETQYF. The CDR3 coding sequence is TGTGCCAGCAGCACCGGACAGGCAAATAAAGAGACCCAGTACTTC.

This clone was counted only a few times. J is TRBJ2-4 and V is TRBV20-1, with a tentative D call TRBD1 (6 bases). The germline V and J ends were trimmed by 3 bases and 13 bases, with 10 bases remaining between them. This CDR3 has 10 residues. The V gene's germline CDR1 is DFQATT and CDR2 SNEGSKA (reference sequence). The CDR3 nucleotides read TGCAGTGCTAGTACAGGGCTCCAGTACTTC. Translating it yields CSASTGLQYF.

The chain is built from TRBV19 and TRBJ2-2; D uncertain. V shed 4 bases and J shed 3 bases, with 6 bases lying between them. This CDR3 region has 13 residues. Germline V CDR1 and CDR2: LNHDA, SQIVND (reference sequence). The CDR3 region has the DNA TGTGCCAGTAGTACCCTATACACCGGGGAGCTGTTTTTT. The encoded protein is CASSTLYTGELFF.

This sequence joins TRBV28 and TRBJ1-2; TRBD1 aligns across 8 bases. Looked up from germline, CDR1 is MDHEN and CDR2 is SYDVKM. Trimming took 4 bases from V and 8 from J; bases not matched to a gene: 12. This CDR3 contains 15 residues. The CDR3 DNA is TGTGCCAGCAGTTCCCCGGACAGGGTAAATCGGGGCTACACCTTC. Its translation is CASSSPDRVNRGYTF.

The chain has TRBV29-1 and TRBJ1-2; the D is unclear. V was pared by 6 bases and J by 2 bases, with 19 bases between. The CDR3 runs 15 residues. The germline V gene encodes CDR1 SQVTM and CDR2 ANQGSEA. As DNA, the CDR3 is TGCAGCGTCCCTCAGCGGGAGGGATCAAACTATGGCTACACCTTC. Protein: CSVPQREGSNYGYTF. Variable domain in full (rest from reference TRBV29-1 and TRBJ1-2): SAVISQKPSRDICQRGTSLTIQCQVDSQVTMMFWYRQQPGQSLTLIATANQGSEATYESGFVIDKFPISRPNLTFSTLTVSNMSPEDSSIYLCSVPQREGSNYGYTFGSGTRLTVV.

This clone was recorded only once. The rearrangement links TRBV5-1 to TRBJ2-3; the D gene is possibly TRBD1 (5 bases). The CDR3 has 12 amino acids. Germline values: CDR1 SGHRS, CDR2 YFSETQ. V was cut by 0 bases and J by 10 bases, with 9 bases left in between. CDR3: CASSLAGRAQYF. CDR3 sequence (DNA): TGCGCCAGCAGCTTGGCCGGCAGGGCGCAGTATTTT.

This rearrangement joins TRBV9 to TRBJ1-2; D gene unclear. Germline CDR1 reads SGDLS; CDR2 reads YYNGEE. With 0 bases removed from V and 1 base from J, the gap between germline ends came to 10 bases. The CDR3 runs to 15 residues. CDR3 coding DNA: TGTGCCAGCAGCGTAGAACCCACCGGTAACTATGGCTACACCTTC. This codes for CASSVEPTGNYGYTF.

The rearrangement links TRBV6-1 to TRBJ1-1, with D possibly being TRBD1 (5 bases). Trimming removed 6 bases at V and 2 bases at J, with 7 bases between. CDR1 and CDR2 from the germline V gene are MNHNS and SASEGT. CDR3 length equals 12 residues. CDR3 sequence (DNA): TGTGCCAGCAGGCAGGGTAACACTGAAGCTTTCTTT. This codes for CASRQGNTEAFF.

The chain carries TRBV18 and TRBJ1-4, with D uncertain. This CDR3 region has 15 residues. With 0 bases removed from V and 8 bases from J, the gap between germline ends came to 13 bases. Germline CDR1 KGHSH, CDR2 LQKENI. The CDR3 nucleotides read TGTGCCAGCTCACCACCGGTTGGTTGGGCGGAAAAACTGTTTTTT. Its protein product is CASSPPVGWAEKLFF.

V gene TRBV4-1 combines with J gene TRBJ1-2, with unresolved D. CDR1 and CDR2 (germline): MGHRA, YSYEKL. V was cut by 2 bases and J by 9 bases, with 16 bases left in between. The CDR3 length is 14 residues. In DNA, the CDR3 is TGCGCCAGCAGCCAACCCGGACTCGATCGGAGCTACACCTTC. Translating it yields CASSQPGLDRSYTF.

The chain combines TRBV28 with TRBJ2-7; tentatively, D is TRBD2 (5 bases). The V and J ends lost 5 bases and 0 bases respectively, with 14 bases between them. Germline V gives CDR1 MDHEN, CDR2 SYDVKM. The CDR3 has 15 amino acids. The CDR3 DNA is TGTGCCAGCAGTACACCCGGGGTGAGCTCCTACGAGCAGTACTTC. This translates into CASSTPGVSSYEQYF. Full variable domain (rest looked up from reference TRBV28 and TRBJ2-7): DVKVTQSSRYLVKRTGEKVFLECVQDMDHENMFWYRQDPGLGLRLIYFSYDVKMKEKGDIPEGYSVSREKKERFSLILESASTNQTSMYLCASSTPGVSSYEQYFGPGTRLTVT.

The V gene is TRBV27, the J gene TRBJ1-2, with 9 bases fitting TRBD1. Germline V CDR1 and CDR2: MNHEY, SMNVEV (reference sequence). The CDR3 extends over 18 amino acids. After removal of 3 bases from V and 0 bases from J, the junction contained 11 bases not matched to a gene. The CDR3 loop reads CASSFLRDRALPNYGYTF. In DNA, the CDR3 is TGTGCCAGCAGTTTCCTAAGGGACAGGGCTCTCCCTAACTATGGCTACACCTTC.

This chain links TRBV19 with TRBJ2-5; 8 nucleotides align to TRBD2. Germline V CDR1 and CDR2: LNHDA, SQIVND (reference sequence). V lost 4 bases, J lost 4 bases, and 17 bases stayed unmatched. The CDR3 contains 18 residues. The CDR3 DNA sequence: TGTGCCAGTAGTACCGCGGGAGCGGGAGCTGGTTTTCGAGAGACCCAGTACTTC. Amino acid sequence: CASSTAGAGAGFRETQYF.

The table lists this clone with a few counts. This rearrangement joins TRBV9 to TRBJ2-2; TRBD1 aligns across 7 bases. This CDR3 has 16 residues. CDR1 is SGDLS and CDR2 is YYNGEE in the germline V gene. The ends lost 3 bases at V and 3 bases at J; junction bases unmatched: 8. The CDR3 nucleotides read TGTGCCAGCAGCGAATCGGACAGGCCAGACACCGGGGAGCTGTTTTTT. Translated: CASSESDRPDTGELFF.

V gene TRBV6-5 combines with J gene TRBJ2-7; 14 nucleotides agree with TRBD2. Germline V CDR1 and CDR2: MNHEY, SVGAGI. V shed 6 bases and J 12 bases; nucleotides not matched to a gene: 13. The CDR3 is 15 residues long. The CDR3 sequence: CASSLLTGTSGSWYF. For the CDR3, the DNA is TGTGCCAGCAGCTTACTAACCGGGACTAGCGGGAGTTGGTACTTC.

This clone was seen a handful of times. The V and J genes are TRBV9 and TRBJ2-2; 12 positions agree with TRBD2. CDR3 length equals 17 residues. Germline values: CDR1 SGDLS, CDR2 YYNGEE. The V gene end was trimmed by 4 bases and the J gene end by 5 bases; junction bases not matched to a gene: 9. Written as DNA, the CDR3 is TGTGCCAGCAGCCCGTCGACTAGCGGGAGAAGTACCGGGGAGCTGTTTTTT. Protein: CASSPSTSGRSTGELFF.

In its sample, this clone was seen a few times. The chain recombines TRBV5-4 with TRBJ1-2, with 7 bases aligning to TRBD1. This CDR3 has 14 residues. Germline V gene sequence: CDR1 SGHNT, CDR2 YYREEE (reference sequence). Trimming at V came to 4 bases and at J to 4 bases, leaving 7 bases not matched to a gene. The CDR3 here is CASSRTGEGYGYTF. For the CDR3, the DNA is TGTGCCAGCAGCCGTACAGGGGAAGGCTATGGCTACACCTTC.

The chain links TRBV7-9 to TRBJ2-7, with 9 bases matching TRBD1. There are 15 residues in the CDR3. Trimming at V came to 5 bases and at J to 0 bases, leaving 5 bases not matched to a gene. CDR1 and CDR2 from the germline V gene are SEHNR and FQNEAQ (reference sequence). CDR3 region: CASSMGQGPSYEQYF. The DNA of the CDR3 is TGTGCCAGCAGCATGGGACAGGGACCCTCCTACGAGCAGTACTTC.

This chain connects TRBV28 to TRBJ2-7; D might be TRBD2 (6 bases). Germline V gives CDR1 MDHEN, CDR2 SYDVKM. Trimming took off 2 bases at V and 5 bases at J, with 13 bases between the two ends. The CDR3 is made up of 14 amino acids. The CDR3 protein is CASSLGRSRDEQYF. CDR3 bases: TGTGCCAGCAGTTTAGGGAGGTCCAGAGACGAGCAGTACTTC.

The chain joins TRBV25-1 to TRBJ1-4; TRBD1 aligns across 10 bases. Unmatched junction bases numbered 8, after V lost 2 bases and J lost 8 bases. The CDR3 loop spans 16 amino acids. Looked up from germline, CDR1 is MGHDK and CDR2 is SYGVNS. The DNA of the CDR3 is TGTGCCAGCAGTGAAATTATCGACAGGGGGCGAGAAAAACTGTTTTTT. Its protein is CASSEIIDRGREKLFF.

The chain has TRBV7-8 and TRBJ1-1, with a weak D call TRBD1 (6 bases). CDR1 and CDR2 from the germline V gene are SGHVS and FQNEAQ. Trimming took 1 base from V and 6 from J, leaving 12 bases between them. This CDR3 has 14 amino acids. This CDR3 reads CASSLVWGPSEAFF. The DNA of the CDR3 is TGTGCCAGCAGCTTAGTTTGGGGGCCCTCTGAAGCTTTCTTT. Based on the CDR3 plus reference TRBV7-8 and TRBJ1-1, the full variable domain is GAGVSQSPRYKVAKRGQDVALRCDPISGHVSLFWYQQALGQGPEFLTYFQNEAQLDKSGLPSDRFFAERPEGSVSTLKIQRTQQEDSAVYLCASSLVWGPSEAFFGQGTRLTVV.